A single T cell receptor beta chain is shown here with its context. The data were produced by immunoSEQ multiplex PCR, yet TCRdb's version contains in-frame clones alone and is incomplete. The sample shows about 450,000 clones, roughly three quarters of them seen only once. This entry belongs to a study of shared clonotypes between healthy human individuals. CDR1 and CDR2 (germline): SQVTM, ANQGSEA. The CDR3 has 11 residues. The germline V and J ends were trimmed by 7 bases and 8 bases, with 14 bases remaining between them. What was sequenced was PBMCs. The chain recombines TRBV29-1 with TRBJ2-5; a possible D gene is TRBD1 (6 bases). The receptor's source is a woman between 35 and 50 years old in good health. Some clones in this sample may be carry-over from other donors' samples. As DNA, the CDR3 is TGCAGCGCCCGGACAGCCCAAACCCAGTACTTC. This gives the protein CSARTAQTQYF.